The 10 T cell receptor beta chains below were found in one sample sequenced in a study of graft-versus-host responses after intestinal transplantation. Their antigens are not known. Libraries were prepared by immunoSEQ multiplex PCR; TCRdb keeps only in-frame clonotypes and omits some of them. The sample lists tens of thousands of clones, about 94% occurring once. Sequences were derived from unstimulated CD4+ T cells sorted from spleen or lymph node cells, sampled before transplant. The receptor source for this set is a human donor who was the organ donor for an intestinal transplant.

The CDR3 DNA reads TGTGCCAGCAGCTTTTACGCTTATAGCAATCAGCCCCAGCATTTT. Its translation: CASSFYAYSNQPQHF. The chain employs TRBV7-2 and TRBJ1-5; D gene unclear. Between the trimmed V and J ends, which lost 3 bases and 0 bases, there was a span of 9 bases. Germline values: CDR1 SGHTA, CDR2 FQGNSA. The CDR3 length is 15 residues.

The chain uses TRBV19 and TRBJ1-5; D gene uncertain. Per the germline V gene, CDR1 is LNHDA and CDR2 is SQIVND (reference sequence). Trimming shortened V by 3 bases and J by 5 bases, and 5 bases separated the two germline ends. The CDR3 consists of 12 residues. CDR3: CASSIWDQPQHF. CDR3 nucleotides: TGTGCCAGTAGTATTTGGGATCAGCCCCAGCATTTT. Together with reference TRBV19 and TRBJ1-5, the CDR3 gives the full variable domain: DGGITQSPKYLFRKEGQNVTLSCEQNLNHDAMYWYRQDPGQGLRLIYYSQIVNDFQKGDIAEGYSVSREKKESFPLTVTSAQKNPTAFYLCASSIWDQPQHFGDGTRLSIL.

This clone appeared once. The gene calls are TRBV4-2 and TRBJ2-1, with 9 bases fitting TRBD1. The trim removed 4 bases at V and 3 bases at J, leaving 10 bases unmatched. Germline V lookup: CDR1 LGHNA, CDR2 YNFKEQ. The CDR3 runs 17 residues. For the CDR3, the DNA is TGTGCCAGCAGCCGAGAGACGGGACAGGGTGTCTACAATGAGCAGTTCTTC. Translated: CASSRETGQGVYNEQFF.

The chain recombines TRBV4-1 with TRBJ2-7, with no clear D. This CDR3 is 16 amino acids long. Deletions cut 6 bases from V and 0 bases from J, with 18 bases between. Germline CDR1 MGHRA, CDR2 YSYEKL. CDR3 sequence reads: CASRPFQTGVSYEQYF. The CDR3 DNA reads TGCGCCAGCAGGCCCTTTCAGACTGGCGTCTCCTACGAGCAGTACTTC.

The chain links TRBV2 to TRBJ1-4; TRBD1 aligns across 8 bases. Germline CDR1 and CDR2: SNHLY and FYNNEI. CDR3 length: 15 residues. Unmatched junction bases numbered 4, after V lost 5 bases and J lost 2 bases. The CDR3 loop reads CASSMTGDTNEKLFF. Here the CDR3 DNA reads TGTGCCAGCAGTATGACAGGGGACACTAATGAAAAACTGTTTTTT. Together with reference TRBV2 and TRBJ1-4, the CDR3 gives the full variable domain: EPEVTQTPSHQVTQMGQEVILRCVPISNHLYFYWYRQILGQKVEFLVSFYNNEISEKSEIFDDQFSVERPDGSNFTLKIRSTKLEDSAMYFCASSMTGDTNEKLFFGSGTQLSVL.

The chain has TRBV28 and TRBJ1-1, with 8 bases that match TRBD1. V shed 3 bases, J shed 3 bases, and the junction held 24 bases outside the gene matches. Germline assignment: CDR1 MDHEN and CDR2 SYDVKM. CDR3 length equals 21 residues. The CDR3 is CASSFIFFLGSRGQGDTEAFF. CDR3 nucleotide sequence: TGTGCCAGCAGTTTTATTTTTTTTCTCGGGAGTCGAGGACAGGGAGACACTGAAGCTTTCTTT.

The rearrangement joins TRBV19 to TRBJ2-3, with 11 bases matching TRBD1. From germline, CDR1 is LNHDA and CDR2 SQIVND (reference sequence). CDR3 length: 16 residues. J was trimmed by 2 bases and V by 4 bases; bases with no gene match: 5. The CDR3 reads CASSTGTGGITDTQYF. CDR3 nucleotide sequence: TGTGCCAGTAGTACGGGGACAGGGGGAATCACAGATACGCAGTATTTT.

The V call is TRBV14, the J call TRBJ2-3; 7 positions match TRBD1. V lost 1 base and J lost 10; bases outside the gene matches: 5. The germline CDR1 and CDR2 sequences are SGHDN and FVKESK. The CDR3 length is 13 residues. For the CDR3, the DNA is TGTGCCAGCAGCCAAGTTGCAGGGGGTGCGCAGTATTTT. Its translation is CASSQVAGGAQYF.

The V gene is TRBV5-1, the J gene TRBJ1-2; D is ambiguous. The CDR3 contains 13 residues. V dropped 2 bases and J dropped 4 bases, with 9 bases sitting between them. CDR1 SGHRS and CDR2 YFSETQ come from the germline V gene. CDR3 DNA: TGCGCCAGCAGCTTCAGCTATCTCTATGGCTACACCTTC. Amino acid sequence: CASSFSYLYGYTF.

This clone has just one count. V and J are TRBV15 and TRBJ1-3; D call uncertain. V was cut by 1 base and J by 1 base, with 8 bases left in between. The germline CDR1 and CDR2 sequences are LNHNV and YYDKDF (reference sequence). This CDR3 contains 15 residues. The CDR3, as DNA: TGTGCCACCAGCAGAGGGGCCCTTTCTGGAAACACCATATATTTT. This gives the protein CATSRGALSGNTIYF. The full variable domain, rest sourced from reference TRBV15 and TRBJ1-3, is DAMVIQNPRYQVTQFGKPVTLSCSQTLNHNVMYWYQQKSSQAPKLLFHYYDKDFNNEADTPDNFQSRRPNTSFCFLDIRSPGLGDTAMYLCATSRGALSGNTIYFGEGSWLTVV.